Detailed here is one T cell receptor beta chain. The target antigen is unknown. The data derive from a study of a mutant IDH1 vaccine in newly diagnosed glioma. Looking at the study overall: Beginning 4-6 weeks after radiotherapy alone, or with temozolomide cycles, vaccination took place. Treatment recipients were approximately 62% male and roughly 38% female, and their mean age was approximately 43 years. Study-level results: Any relationship between pseudoprogression and changes in top peripheral T cell clonotypes seemed absent. Of all patients, around 94% showed vaccine-induced immune responses.

Time point noted: week 11, during vaccination. Each dose of the vaccine consisted of 300 ug of mutant IDH1 20-mer peptide, with topical imiquimod. The assay was immunoSEQ multiplex PCR, and TCRdb's table has in-frame clones only and misses some. Of about 130,000 clones listed, over 75% are singletons. Material: PBMCs, obtained from a glioma patient whose treatment included an IDH1 peptide vaccine. This clonotype was sampled from a man aged 40-50 years with glioma.

CDR3 bases: TGCGCCAGCAGTGAGGGCAGGGATCCCTATGGCTACACCTTC. Its protein product is CASSEGRDPYGYTF. The chain links TRBV10-2 to TRBJ1-2; a weak D match, TRBD1 (5 bases). This CDR3 comprises 14 residues. The germline gives CDR1 WSHSY, CDR2 SAAADI. The V end lost 2 bases, the J end lost 4 bases, and 11 bases lay between the germline ends.